These T cell receptor beta chains were read from a single sample in a study of cytomegalovirus exposure and HLA in healthy donors. This table comes from immunoSEQ multiplex PCR, and its TCRdb copy is limited to in-frame clones, with some not included. This table holds approximately 100,000 clones, about four fifths found once. Sequencing was performed on PBMCs. The receptors derive from a woman between 35 and 50 years old in good health and CMV-seronegative. The CDR3 runs from the conserved cysteine through the conserved F or W. A D gene is named only where the DNA matches it firmly. Only some rows state a clone size, as once, few, many or a class for expanded clones.

. | TRBJ2-7 | TRBV9 | . | CASSVTGSSYEQYF | TGTGCCAGCAGCGTAACGGGTAGCTCCTACGAGCAGTACTTC
. | TRBJ2-2 | TRBV18 | . | CASSPSERFRTGELFF | TGTGCCAGCTCACCATCGGAGCGGTTTCGCACCGGGGAGCTGTTTTTT
TRBD2 | TRBJ2-1 | TRBV5-1 | . | CASSPGLAVDEQFF | TGCGCCAGCAGCCCGGGACTAGCGGTGGATGAGCAGTTCTTC
. | TRBJ1-2 | TRBV28 | few | CASRVGTGAPLTF | .
TRBD2 | TRBJ2-7 | TRBV9 | . | CASSVGLKAGGLDEQYF | TGTGCCAGCAGCGTAGGCCTAAAAGCGGGGGGGCTTGACGAGCAGTACTTC
. | TRBJ2-2 | TRBV7-2 | . | CASSPNRVTGELFF | TGTGCCAGCAGCCCAAACAGGGTTACCGGGGAGCTGTTTTTT
. | TRBJ2-2 | TRBV10-2 | . | CASGGGALTNTGELFF | TGCGCCAGCGGCGGCGGGGCCCTAACAAACACCGGGGAGCTGTTTTTT
. | TRBJ1-3 | TRBV6-1 | . | CASSEVRSGNTIYF | TGTGCCAGCAGTGAAGTCCGGTCTGGAAACACCATATATTTT
. | TRBJ2-7 | TRBV28 | . | CASSFEAGKQYF | TGTGCCAGCAGTTTCGAAGCGGGTAAGCAGTACTTC
. | TRBJ1-4 | TRBV7-2 | . | CASSRRHSTNEKLFF | TGTGCCAGCAGCCGAAGACATTCAACTAATGAAAAACTGTTTTTT
. | TRBJ1-5 | TRBV15 | once | CATSRGGGDQPQHF | TGTGCCACCAGCAGAGGAGGGGGGGATCAGCCCCAGCATTTT
TRBD1 | TRBJ2-7 | TRBV6-5 | few | CASSYSEAGGSYEQYF | TGTGCCAGCAGTTACTCAGAGGCAGGGGGCTCCTACGAGCAGTACTTC